This record looks at one TCR beta chain sequence and its context. Its antigen is unidentified. This entry comes from a study of response to subunit inactivated influenza vaccine. Study observations and caveats: The authors offered the suggestion that each seasonal influenza vaccination recruits few new T cells.

From the RT-PCR reads, TCRdb called clonotypes with MiXCR, one entry per CDR3 protein. This sample has about 520,000 distinct CDR3 sequences, with around 25% found just once. This CDR3 region has 13 residues. V lost 4 bases to trimming and J lost 5 bases, with 15 bases between them. Germline values: CDR1 DFQATT, CDR2 SNEGSKA (reference sequence). This receptor was obtained from a man aged 50 to 60 who received an inactivated influenza vaccine. The sequences come from CD4+ T cells sorted from PBMCs, collected around 5 days after vaccination. This chain connects TRBV20-1 to TRBJ2-7; D uncertain. In DNA, the CDR3 is TGCAGTGCTAACCGGCCCGGCATCGACGAGCAGTACTTC. Its protein is CSANRPGIDEQYF.